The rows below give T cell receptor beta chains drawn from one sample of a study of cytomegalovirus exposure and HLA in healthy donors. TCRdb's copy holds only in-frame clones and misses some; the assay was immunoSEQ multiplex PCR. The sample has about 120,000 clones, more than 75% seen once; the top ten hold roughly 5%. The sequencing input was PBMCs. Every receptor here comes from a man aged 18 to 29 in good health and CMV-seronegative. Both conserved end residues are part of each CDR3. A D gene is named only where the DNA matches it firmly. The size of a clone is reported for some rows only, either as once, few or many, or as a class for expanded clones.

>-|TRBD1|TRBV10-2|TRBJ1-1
TGCGCCAGCAGTGACAGGGGGATTCGCACTGAAGCTTTCTTT
CASSDRGIRTEAFF
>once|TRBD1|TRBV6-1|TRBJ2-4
TGTGCCAGCAGTGGAACGGACAGGGGGTTGAACATTCAGTACTTC
CASSGTDRGLNIQYF
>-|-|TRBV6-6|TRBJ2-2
TGTGCCAGCAGTCCCGGGGCGAACACCGGGGAGCTGTTTTTT
CASSPGANTGELFF
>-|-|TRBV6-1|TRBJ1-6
TGTGCCAGCAGTAAACAGGTCTCAGGGTCACCCCTCCACTTT
CASSKQVSGSPLHF
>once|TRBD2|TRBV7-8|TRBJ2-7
TGTGCCAGCAGCTTAGCACTAGCGGGGGGACGAGCCTACGAGCAGTACTTC
CASSLALAGGRAYEQYF
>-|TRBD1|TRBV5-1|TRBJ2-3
TGCGCCAGCAGCTTAAGGGGGACAGGGCTAGATACGCAGTATTTT
CASSLRGTGLDTQYF
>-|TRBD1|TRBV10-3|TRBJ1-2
TGTGCCATCAGTAAGACAGGGGAGAACTATGGCTACACCTTC
CAISKTGENYGYTF
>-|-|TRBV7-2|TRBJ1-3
TGTGCCAGCAGCTTTAGGACTACACCAAACACCATATATTTT
CASSFRTTPNTIYF
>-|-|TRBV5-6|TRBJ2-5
TGTGCCAGCAGCTTGGATCGAGAGACCCAGTACTTC
CASSLDRETQYF
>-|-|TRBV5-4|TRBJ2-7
TGTGCCAGCAGCTCCAGCGGCAGTACCTACGAGCAGTACTTC
CASSSSGSTYEQYF
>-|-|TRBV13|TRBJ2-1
TGTGCCAGCAGCCGCCAGGTTTCAAGCTCCTACAATGAGCAGTTCTTC
CASSRQVSSSYNEQFF
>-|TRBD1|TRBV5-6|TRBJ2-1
TGTGCCAGCAGCTCCTCCGGGACAGGGGCCTATGAGCAGTTCTTC
CASSSSGTGAYEQFF
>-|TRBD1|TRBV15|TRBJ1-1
TGTGCCACCAGCAGGGACAGGGAGTATGAAGCTTTCTTT
CATSRDREYEAFF
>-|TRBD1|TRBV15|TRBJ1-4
TGTGCCACCAGCAGAGGACAGGGTACTGTGAGTGAAAAACTGTTTTTT
CATSRGQGTVSEKLFF